Listed here are 2 T cell receptor beta chains from one sample, sequenced in a study of cytomegalovirus exposure and HLA in healthy donors. Vbeta (60) and Jbeta (13) primers were used in the PCR. Sequencing used immunoSEQ multiplex PCR; TCRdb keeps in-frame clones, though not all of them. The sample yields roughly 89,000 clones, under 80% seen once. The sequencing sample was made of PBMCs. The receptors derive from a man aged 30-40 years in good health and CMV-seropositive.

The DNA for the CDR3 is TGTGCCAGCGGGGGCCCGACCCTTAATGAAAAACTGTTTTTT. Translating gives CASGGPTLNEKLFF. This chain links TRBV2 with TRBJ1-4; a possible D gene is TRBD1 (6 bases). CDR1 and CDR2 from the germline V gene are SNHLY and FYNNEI. V lost 8 bases and J lost 4, with 14 bases in between. The CDR3 spans 14 residues.

The rearrangement uses TRBV7-6 and TRBJ2-7; 8 bases map to TRBD1. Trimming cost V 2 bases and J 5 bases; bases outside gene matches: 5. The CDR3 covers 14 residues. Germline CDR1 SGHVS, CDR2 FNYEAQ. CDR3 region: CASSLQGARHEQYF. In DNA, the CDR3 is TGTGCCAGCAGCTTACAGGGGGCCCGCCACGAGCAGTACTTC.